This is a list of T cell receptor beta chains from one sample in a study of blood T cells in healthy people across ages. TCRdb re-analysed the 5' RACE reads in MiXCR, keeping a single row per CDR3 protein. This sample yields roughly 500,000 distinct CDR3 sequences, of which 25% to 30% are seen a single time; about 18% belongs to the top ten. Sample: blood. These receptors were taken from a woman between 65 and 79 years old in good health. The CDR3 runs from the conserved cysteine through the conserved F or W.

J: TRBJ2-3
V: TRBV3-1
CDR3: CASSLTGQGLWDTQYF

J: TRBJ2-1
V: TRBV20-1
CDR3: CSATGTGLGNEQFF

J: TRBJ2-2
V: TRBV5-1
CDR3: CASSLPAGGPSTGELFF

J: TRBJ1-1
V: TRBV12-3/TRBV12-4
CDR3: CASSQTRGGTALEAFF

J: .
V: TRBV7-9
CDR3: CASADWTGGAYEQYF

J: TRBJ2-4
V: TRBV12-3/TRBV12-4
CDR3: CASSPGLAGGHRIAKNIQYF

J: .
V: TRBV7-3
CDR3: CASSLRPTAGGTQYF

J: TRBJ1-2
V: TRBV7-6
CDR3: CASSPLLGSDGYTF

J: TRBJ2-5
V: TRBV5-1
CDR3: CASSPGTDQTQYF

J: TRBJ2-3
V: TRBV7-2
CDR3: CASSLEVSTGGDTQYF

J: TRBJ1-1
V: TRBV9
CDR3: CASSARDRPGDTEAFF

J: TRBJ2-5
V: TRBV7-2
CDR3: CASSAFYQGRGETQYF

J: TRBJ1-2
V: TRBV7-2
CDR3: CASSLGPADGYTF

J: TRBJ1-2
V: TRBV5-1
CDR3: CASSSPGLIYGYTF

J: TRBJ1-4
V: TRBV5-1
CDR3: CASSLSHGQPNEKLFF

J: TRBJ1-1
V: TRBV21-1
CDR3: CASVQGAPRTEAFF

J: TRBJ2-7
V: TRBV7-2
CDR3: CASSLYTGEQYF

J: .
V: TRBV6-6
CDR3: CASTEDGWAEQYF

J: TRBJ2-5
V: TRBV7-9
CDR3: CASSSSAGTQYF

J: TRBJ1-2
V: TRBV5-1
CDR3: CASSFATGGPNYGYTF

J: TRBJ2-2
V: TRBV5-1
CDR3: CASSLRTSGGASGTGELFF

J: TRBJ1-5
V: TRBV10-3
CDR3: CAIKVDPDQPQHF

J: .
V: TRBV7-9
CDR3: CASSLFTSSEQFF

J: TRBJ1-3
V: TRBV30
CDR3: CAWTQGNTIYF

J: TRBJ1-2
V: TRBV12-3/TRBV12-4
CDR3: CASSPLPTGEDGYTF

J: TRBJ2-2
V: TRBV4-3
CDR3: CASSQDHSGTTGELFF

J: TRBJ2-7
V: TRBV20-1
CDR3: CSAETSGGAIYEQYF

J: TRBJ1-5
V: TRBV24-1
CDR3: CATSDPLGAQHF

J: TRBJ1-1
V: TRBV20-1
CDR3: CSALQGLDTEAFF

J: TRBJ1-1
V: TRBV5-1
CDR3: CASRLLQATNTEAFF

J: TRBJ1-3
V: TRBV10-3
CDR3: CAITPHVAPNSGNTIYF

J: TRBJ1-2
V: TRBV4-1
CDR3: CASSQDRIALNYGYTF

J: TRBJ1-6
V: TRBV7-7
CDR3: CASSQNPGGNSPLHF

J: TRBJ2-4
V: TRBV7-9
CDR3: CASSPGQAKNIQYF

J: TRBJ2-5
V: TRBV7-8
CDR3: CASSSQTGGTVETQYF

J: TRBJ2-5
V: TRBV20-1
CDR3: CSARDWGRRGAQETQYF

J: TRBJ2-1
V: TRBV27
CDR3: CASSPAETYNEQFF

J: TRBJ1-1
V: TRBV29-1
CDR3: CSVAKANTEAFF

J: TRBJ2-5
V: TRBV3-1
CDR3: CASSNTRAVLVQETQYF

J: TRBJ2-7
V: TRBV29-1
CDR3: CSAIRADRGSYEQYF

J: TRBJ2-3
V: TRBV7-2
CDR3: CASSLDGGIGTDTQYF

J: TRBJ2-2
V: TRBV27
CDR3: CASSFKIGQGQPGELFF

J: TRBJ2-7
V: TRBV5-1
CDR3: CASSLEVGGSYEQYF

J: TRBJ1-3
V: TRBV7-2
CDR3: CASSLRDRRSSGNTIYF

J: TRBJ2-5
V: TRBV5-1
CDR3: CASSPGLGETQYF

J: TRBJ2-5
V: TRBV5-1
CDR3: CASSQTSGSLGETQYF

J: TRBJ2-5
V: TRBV11-2
CDR3: CASSLSGLPGETQYF

J: TRBJ2-3
V: TRBV29-1
CDR3: CSAGTRGTDTQYF

J: TRBJ1-2
V: TRBV29-1
CDR3: CSVDHPDRPNYGYTF